This is a list of T cell receptor beta chains from one sample in a study of T cells in Graves' hyperthyroidism and ophthalmopathy. In TCRdb, the multiplex PCR reads were re-called with MiXCR into one record per CDR3 protein. The table has around 450,000 distinct CDR3 sequences, less than 20% seen once. Sequencing was carried out using blood. Receptors originate from a woman in her late teens or twenties with Graves' hyperthyroidism. CDR3s include the opening cysteine and the closing phenylalanine or tryptophan. The D gene is left open where the match is weak. Rows give clone size only sometimes, using once, few, many, or a class for an expanded clone.

D gene,V gene,clone size,J gene,CDR3 DNA,CDR3 protein
.,TRBV28,.,TRBJ2-7,TGTGCCAGCAGGGGGGTGGGGGGCACCCCCTACGAGCAGTACTTC,CASRGVGGTPYEQYF
TRBD1,TRBV6-5,many,TRBJ1-1,TGTGCCAGCAGTTACTCGGGACAGTCGAACACTGAAGCTTTCTTT,CASSYSGQSNTEAFF
.,TRBV20-1,many,TRBJ1-1,TGCAGTGCGTCGGGGGATCTTCGAGCTTTCTTT,CSASGDLRAFF
.,TRBV6-5,few,TRBJ1-3,TGTGCCAGCAGTTACTCGAACTCCGGGACCGAGGGAAACACCATATATTTT,CASSYSNSGTEGNTIYF
.,TRBV6-1,.,TRBJ2-1,TGTGCCTGCAGTGATTGGAATGAGCAGTTCTTC,CACSDWNEQFF
.,TRBV2,few,TRBJ2-1,TGTGCCAGAGACAGAGCCCAGCAGTTCTTC,CARDRAQQFF
.,TRBV2,many,TRBJ1-1,TGTGCCAGCAGGCAATCGACAGGAGCGAACACTGAAGCTTTCTTT,CASRQSTGANTEAFF
.,TRBV27,.,TRBJ2-3,TGTGCCAGCAGTTTAAGGCCCACAGCTACGCAGTATTTT,CASSLRPTATQYF
TRBD1,TRBV7-2,many,TRBJ2-7,TGTGCCAGCGGTAGACAGGGAGTGGGGGAGCAGTACTTC,CASGRQGVGEQYF
.,TRBV4-3,.,TRBJ2-1,TGCGCCAGCAGCCGGTTCAGGGGCAATGAGCAGTTCTTC,CASSRFRGNEQFF
TRBD2,TRBV10-3,.,TRBJ2-5,TGTGCCATCAGTGAGTCGGGAAGGGTAGCGGGGGAAAAAGAAGAGACCCAGTACTTC,CAISESGRVAGEKEETQYF
.,TRBV6-1,many,TRBJ2-1,TGTGCCAGCAGTGAAGCCTTCCCGGCGGGATCCGTCTACAATGAGCAGTTCTTC,CASSEAFPAGSVYNEQFF
TRBD1,TRBV12-3/TRBV12-4,.,TRBJ1-2,TGTGCCAGCAGTTATGGACAGGGGTTTGGCTACACCTTC,CASSYGQGFGYTF
TRBD2,TRBV27,many,TRBJ2-7,TGTGCCAGCAGTTTCGGACGTAGCGGGAGGGCCCACGAGCAGTACTTC,CASSFGRSGRAHEQYF
TRBD2,TRBV7-9,many,TRBJ2-1,TGTGCCAGCAGCTTGAGCGGGACTACAAATGAGCAGTTCTTC,CASSLSGTTNEQFF
TRBD1,TRBV10-3,few,TRBJ1-3,TGTGCCATCAGTGAGTTCGGACAGGGTTTTGGAAACACCATATATTTT,CAISEFGQGFGNTIYF
TRBD1,TRBV28,.,TRBJ2-3,TGTGCCAGCAGTGCGGACAGGTCCGCAGATACGCAGTATTTT,CASSADRSADTQYF
.,TRBV12-3/TRBV12-4,.,TRBJ2-7,TGTGCCAGCAGCTCCCAACGAGCGGGTCGGGGCCGGGCCTACGAGCAGTACTTC,CASSSQRAGRGRAYEQYF
.,TRBV6-1,.,TRBJ1-1,TGTGCCAGCAGAAGGGGGGCCACTGAAGCTTTCTTT,CASRRGATEAFF
TRBD1,TRBV5-1,few,TRBJ1-2,TGCGCCAGCAGCTTGTCCGGGACAGGGTATGATGGCTACACCTTC,CASSLSGTGYDGYTF
TRBD1,TRBV6-2/TRBV6-3,many,TRBJ1-1,TGTGCCAGCGGGACAGCTAACACTGAAGCTTTCTTT,CASGTANTEAFF
.,TRBV5-4,.,TRBJ2-7,TGTGCCAGCATGGGGAGGGGGGAGCAGTACTTC,CASMGRGEQYF
.,TRBV4-2,few,TRBJ2-1,TGTGCCAGCAGCCGTCGGGGACCAGTCCCTAGCTCCTACAATGAGCAGTTCTTC,CASSRRGPVPSSYNEQFF
.,TRBV6-2/TRBV6-3,.,TRBJ1-6,TGTGCCAGCAGTTACGACCCGGGGATTAATTCACCCCTCCACTTT,CASSYDPGINSPLHF
TRBD1,TRBV7-9,many,TRBJ1-2,TGTGCCAGCAGTCAGGGGGGCGCGGCGGATGGCTACACCTTC,CASSQGGAADGYTF
TRBD2,TRBV28,few,TRBJ2-3,TGTGCCAGCAGACGACCCAGGACTAGAGGTACAGATACGCAGTATTTT,CASRRPRTRGTDTQYF
.,TRBV27,.,TRBJ1-3,TGTGCCAGCGGATATGGAAACACCATATATTTT,CASGYGNTIYF
.,TRBV12-3/TRBV12-4,many,TRBJ1-1,TGTGCCAGCAGTCACACAATACCTGAAGCTTTCTTT,CASSHTIPEAFF
.,TRBV5-1,few,TRBJ2-3,TGCGCCAGCAGCCCCCGGGTAGCGGACACAGATACGCAGTATTTT,CASSPRVADTDTQYF
.,TRBV27,few,TRBJ2-7,TGTGCCAGCAGTCTTAGCACCGGGACTTTCTCCTACGAGCAGTACTTC,CASSLSTGTFSYEQYF
.,TRBV19,.,TRBJ2-2,TGTGCCAGCCGCGCGGCAGGGACCGGGGAGCTGTTTTTT,CASRAAGTGELFF
.,TRBV2,many,TRBJ1-5,TGTGCCAGCAGTGTTTTGACAGGTAACAATCAGCCCCAGCATTTT,CASSVLTGNNQPQHF
.,TRBV12-3/TRBV12-4,many,TRBJ2-7,TGTGCCAGCACCAAGCGTCCCTACGAGCAGTACTTC,CASTKRPYEQYF
.,TRBV6-1,.,TRBJ1-2,TGTGCCAGCAGCTCGGCGGAGGTTGCGAGCTATGGCTACACCTTC,CASSSAEVASYGYTF
.,TRBV6-8,few,TRBJ2-7,TGTGTCAGAAAAACCGGGACTGAGGAGAGAGTTTCCTACGAGCAGTACTTC,CVRKTGTEERVSYEQYF
.,TRBV24-1,few,TRBJ1-5,TGTGCCACCAGTGACCAGGGGAAAAATCAGCCCCAGCATTTT,CATSDQGKNQPQHF
.,TRBV11-1,many,TRBJ1-1,TGTGCCAGCAGCTTAGGAGATGCAGGGAACACTGAAGCTTTCTTT,CASSLGDAGNTEAFF
TRBD1,TRBV12-3/TRBV12-4,many,TRBJ1-2,TGTGCCAGCAGTAGTACAGGGGGCCCATTGCCACTCGGACCCTCTAACTATGGCTACACCTTC,CASSSTGGPLPLGPSNYGYTF
TRBD1,TRBV7-2,many,TRBJ1-3,TGTGCCAGCAGCCCGGACAGGACAGGGCGCTCTGGAAACACCATATATTTT,CASSPDRTGRSGNTIYF
.,TRBV20-1,.,TRBJ2-3,TGCAGTGCTTTCACCTCGGGAGATACGCAGTATTTT,CSAFTSGDTQYF
.,TRBV11-2,many,TRBJ2-7,TGTGCCAGCAGCCCCCAGCCGGGCTACGAGCAGTACTTC,CASSPQPGYEQYF
TRBD2,TRBV5-1,many,TRBJ2-3,TGCGCCAGCAGCTTGGGACTGCGCGGGAGAGGCACAGATACGCAGTATTTT,CASSLGLRGRGTDTQYF
.,TRBV18,many,TRBJ1-3,TGTGCCAGCTCACCACCGCCGTTCTCTGGAAACACCATATATTTT,CASSPPPFSGNTIYF
.,TRBV11-2,many,TRBJ1-5,TGTGCCAGCAGCTTCGGGATCCTTGGCGAAGTTAATCAGCCCCAGCATTTT,CASSFGILGEVNQPQHF
.,TRBV19,.,TRBJ1-1,TGTGCCAGTAGACGGGGGACGGAAGCTTTCTTT,CASRRGTEAFF
.,TRBV7-2,.,TRBJ2-3,TGCGCCAGCAGCTCACAGGCAGGGGCGGCACGAACTAGCGCAGATACGCAGTATTTT,CASSSQAGAARTSADTQYF
.,TRBV3-2,few,TRBJ1-1,TGTGCCAGCAGGCTGGACACGTCTGAAGCTTTCTTT,CASRLDTSEAFF
.,TRBV29-1,.,TRBJ1-1,TGCAGCGGCGCCCTACAGGGCGGAGACACTGAAGCTTTCTTT,CSGALQGGDTEAFF
.,TRBV6-4,many,TRBJ2-1,TGTGCCAGCAGTGCGGGGGCCTACAATGAGCAGTTCTTC,CASSAGAYNEQFF